The 18 T cell receptor beta chains below come from one sample, sequenced in a study of response to subunit inactivated influenza vaccine. Each CDR3 protein gets one entry after TCRdb re-called the RT-PCR reads with MiXCR. Among approximately 490,000 distinct CDR3 sequences listed, approximately 7.8% were seen once. The specimen comprised PBMCs from blood, sampled around 25 months after vaccination. All receptors come from a man aged 45-69 years who received an inactivated influenza vaccine.

The sample holds many counts of this clonotype. The V gene is TRBV20-1, the J gene TRBJ1-5, with D possibly TRBD1 on 6 matching bases. This CDR3 spans 16 amino acids. The germline CDR1 and CDR2 sequences are DFQATT and SNEGSKA (reference sequence). V lost 1 base and J lost 2, with 15 bases in between. CDR3 nucleotides: TGCAGTGCTAGAGGAGAAAACAGGGTGGGCAATCAGCCCCAGCATTTT. Encoded protein: CSARGENRVGNQPQHF.

The V gene is TRBV15, the J gene TRBJ2-3, with 8 bases lining up with TRBD2. Germline V gene data show CDR1 as LNHNV and CDR2 as YYDKDF (reference sequence). The CDR3 runs 13 residues. As DNA, the CDR3 is TGTGCGACCGGGACTAGGACTCGAGATACGCAGTATTTT. Protein: CATGTRTRDTQYF.

This clonotype was picked up a small number of times. The chain joins TRBV10-1 to TRBJ2-7, with D unclear. The CDR3 is 15 amino acids. V lost 5 bases and J lost 5, with 19 bases in between. The germline V gene has CDR1 WNHNN and CDR2 SYGVQD (reference sequence). The CDR3 nucleotides are TGCGCCAGCAGTCCTAGACCGGTCCCATCCCACGAGCAGTACTTC. This gives the protein CASSPRPVPSHEQYF.

V usage is TRBV6-2 or TRBV6-3 and J usage is TRBJ1-2; D uncertain. The germline CDR1 and CDR2 sequences are MNHEY and SVGEGT. V lost 0 bases and J 5 bases, leaving 13 bases between the germline ends. The CDR3 length is 15 residues. In DNA, the CDR3 is TGTGCCAGCAGTTACTCCTTGACACGGGAGTATGGCTACACCTTC. Its translation: CASSYSLTREYGYTF.

The table lists this clonotype with many counts. The V gene is TRBV5-4, the J gene TRBJ2-3; TRBD1 might be the D (6 bases). V lost 0 bases and J 8 bases, leaving 13 bases between the germline ends. The CDR3 has 14 residues. Germline lookup yields CDR1 SGHNT and CDR2 YYREEE (reference sequence). CDR3 in amino acids: CASSLGQGRGTQYF. Written as DNA, the CDR3 is TGTGCCAGCAGCTTGGGTCAGGGGCGTGGTACGCAGTATTTT.

In its sample, this clonotype was seen a few times. CDR3 protein: CSAPLRGAAYEQYF. The DNA of the CDR3 is TGCAGTGCGCCTTTGAGGGGGGCTGCGTACGAGCAGTACTTC. This rearrangement joins TRBV20-1 to TRBJ2-7; D is tentatively TRBD1 or TRBD2 (6 bases each). Germline V gene lookup returns CDR1 DFQATT and CDR2 SNEGSKA (reference sequence). V was trimmed by 6 bases and J by 4 bases, leaving 19 bases between them. The CDR3 runs to 14 residues.

The chain uses TRBV20-1 and TRBJ2-7, with TRBD2 as a possible D gene (5 bases). Per the germline V gene, CDR1 is DFQATT and CDR2 is SNEGSKA (reference sequence). This CDR3 region has 15 residues. Trimming removed 2 bases at V and 1 base at J, with 15 bases between. The CDR3 reads CSARSGSEISYEQYF. The CDR3 DNA follows: TGCAGTGCTAGATCGGGGTCGGAAATTTCCTACGAGCAGTACTTC.

The rearrangement links TRBV5-6 to TRBJ2-5, with 7 bases that match TRBD1. The germline V gene encodes CDR1 SGHDT and CDR2 YYEEEE. The CDR3 length is 14 residues. V dropped 4 bases and J dropped 5; count of bases not matched to a gene: 8. Here the CDR3 reads CASSQGTVAETQYF. CDR3 DNA: TGTGCCAGCAGCCAAGGGACAGTCGCCGAGACCCAGTACTTC.

The chain is built from TRBV20-1 and TRBJ2-2; 8 nucleotides align to TRBD2. Germline CDR1 and CDR2: DFQATT and SNEGSKA (reference sequence). J gave up 4 bases and V 2 bases, and 3 bases lay outside the gene matches. The CDR3 loop spans 14 amino acids. The CDR3 bases are TGCAGTGCTAGATTTGCGGGAGGCACCGGGGAGCTGTTTTTT. Residues: CSARFAGGTGELFF.

V and J are TRBV27 and TRBJ2-7; no clear D gene. Germline V lookup: CDR1 MNHEY, CDR2 SMNVEV (reference sequence). The CDR3 extends over 12 amino acids. V was trimmed by 7 bases and J by 5 bases, leaving 12 bases between them. The CDR3 region has the DNA TGTGCCAGCATTCTTAGTTCCCACGAGCAGTACTTC. It is translated as CASILSSHEQYF.

This clonotype was seen many times. The V gene is TRBV5-5, the J gene TRBJ1-4, with D unresolved. The CDR3 runs 14 residues. V was trimmed by 4 bases and J by 2 bases, leaving 9 bases between them. Germline V CDR1 and CDR2: SGHKS, YYEKEE (reference sequence). The CDR3 bases are TGTGCCAGCAGCGTTCTGGTCACTAATGAAAAACTGTTTTTT. It codes for CASSVLVTNEKLFF.

The CDR3 nucleotides are TGTGCCAGCAGTGAACCGGGACTAGCGTTCGAGCAGTACTTC. Its translation is CASSEPGLAFEQYF. The chain joins TRBV6-1 to TRBJ2-7, with 10 nucleotides matching TRBD2. Germline V CDR1 and CDR2: MNHNS, SASEGT. The V segment lost 2 bases and the J segment 6 bases; nucleotides outside the gene matches: 4. The CDR3 consists of 14 residues.

This clonotype was seen only a few times. The V call is TRBV7-6, the J call TRBJ2-7, with 7 bases fitting TRBD1. Germline values: CDR1 SGHVS, CDR2 FNYEAQ. This CDR3 region has 15 residues. With V trimmed by 1 base and J by 4 bases, 7 bases remained unmatched. CDR3 sequence (DNA): TGTGCCAGCAGCTTAGACAGGGGCGCTCGGTACGAGCAGTACTTC. As protein: CASSLDRGARYEQYF.

The chain recombines TRBV12-3 or TRBV12-4 with TRBJ2-1, with D uncertain. The CDR3 runs 14 residues. Trimming removed 1 base at V and 8 bases at J, with 12 bases between. DNA of the CDR3: TGTGCCAGCAGTTTAGGGAACCAGGCCCATGAGCAGTTCTTC. It encodes CASSLGNQAHEQFF.

The sample holds many counts of this clonotype. The CDR3, as DNA: TGTGCCAGCAGCCAGGACTCTGGGGCCAACGTCCTGACTTTC. This encodes CASSQDSGANVLTF. The gene calls are TRBV4-2 and TRBJ2-6; D unresolved. Germline V CDR1 and CDR2: LGHNA, YNFKEQ. The CDR3 totals 14 residues. The ends were cut back, 3 bases at V and 0 bases at J, with 3 bases in the middle.

CDR3 sequence: CASSKGGRASYEQYF. The DNA for the CDR3 is TGTGCCAGCAGTAAGGGCGGGAGGGCGTCCTACGAGCAGTACTTC. This chain uses TRBV27 with TRBJ2-7; 9 bases align to TRBD2. The V segment lost 5 bases and the J segment 1 base; nucleotides outside the gene matches: 6. CDR1 and CDR2 (germline): MNHEY, SMNVEV (reference sequence). The CDR3 has 15 amino acids.

This clonotype came up many times. V and J are TRBV28 and TRBJ2-1, with D tentatively TRBD1 or TRBD2 (5 bases each). CDR1 is MDHEN and CDR2 is SYDVKM in the germline V gene. V gave up 2 bases and J gave up 7 bases, with 15 bases separating them. This CDR3 contains 15 residues. CDR3: CASSLVGDLTNEQFF. CDR3 sequence (DNA): TGTGCCAGCAGTTTAGTGGGGGATTTAACGAATGAGCAGTTCTTC.

This clonotype was seen a handful of times. The chain combines TRBV7-3 with TRBJ2-1, with TRBD2 identical over 8 bases. J lost 5 bases, V lost 5 bases, and 5 bases had no gene match. The CDR3 totals 14 residues. Looked up from germline, CDR1 is SGHTA and CDR2 is FQGTGA. The DNA of the CDR3 is TGTGCCAGCAGCCCACGGGGGGGAAACAATGAGCAGTTCTTC. It is translated as CASSPRGGNNEQFF.